A single sample is the source of the 18 T cell receptor beta chains below, sequenced in a study of blood T cell repertoires in COVID-19. Assay used: immunoSEQ multiplex PCR; TCRdb lists only in-frame clones, some missing. The sample shows 250,000 or so clones, roughly 85% of them seen only once. What was sequenced was PBMCs or T cells enriched from blood (not recorded which). All receptors derive from a woman aged 50 to 60 who had been exposed to COVID-19.

V is TRBV2 and J is TRBJ2-4; D gene ambiguous. Per germline, CDR1 SNHLY and CDR2 FYNNEI. The CDR3 runs to 16 residues. Trimming shortened V by 3 bases and J by 0 bases, and 12 bases separated the two germline ends. CDR3 sequence (DNA): TGTGCCAGCAGTGAGGAGCGCGTCCTAGCCAAAAACATTCAGTACTTC. It codes for CASSEERVLAKNIQYF.

The chain recombines TRBV3-1 (or the pseudogene TRBV3-2) with TRBJ1-1; 7 nucleotides line up with TRBD1. Germline-derived CDR1 and CDR2 are LGHDT and YNNKEL (reference sequence). The CDR3 is 12 residues long. Trimming cost V 1 base and J 11 bases; bases outside gene matches: 4. The CDR3: CASSQGQGSAFF. The CDR3 nucleotides are TGTGCCAGCAGCCAAGGACAGGGATCGGCTTTCTTT.

The V gene is TRBV10-3, the J gene TRBJ2-2; 7 bases agree with TRBD1. The CDR3 runs to 16 residues. Trimming at V came to 11 bases and at J to 1 base, leaving 13 bases not matched to a gene. Germline CDR1 and CDR2: ENHRY and SYGVKD. The CDR3 DNA is TGTGCCGTAAAGACAGGGACAGCCTTGAACACCGGGGAGCTGTTTTTT. Translation: CAVKTGTALNTGELFF.

The V gene is TRBV7-9, the J gene TRBJ1-5, with D unclear. Germline CDR1 reads SEHNR; CDR2 reads FQNEAQ (reference sequence). The CDR3 is made up of 13 amino acids. Trimming took 5 bases from V and 0 from J, leaving 5 bases between them. DNA of the CDR3: TGTGCCAGCAGCCCCGGTAGCAATCAGCCCCAGCATTTT. Encoded protein: CASSPGSNQPQHF.

This chain connects TRBV5-1 to TRBJ2-1, with 12 bases lining up with TRBD1. J was trimmed by 7 bases and V by 3 bases; bases with no gene match: 5. CDR1 is SGHRS, CDR2 YFSETQ, per germline. CDR3 size: 15 residues. CDR3 in amino acids: CASSSGQGARNEQFF. CDR3 DNA: TGCGCCAGCAGCTCGGGACAGGGGGCTCGAAATGAGCAGTTCTTC.

This clone was found once. The V gene is TRBV24-1, the J gene TRBJ1-2; D gene unclear. Germline CDR1 and CDR2: KGHDR and SFDVKD. The CDR3 spans 12 residues. V dropped 5 bases and J dropped 3 bases, with 6 bases sitting between them. This chain's CDR3 is CATSVGDYGYTF. CDR3 sequence (DNA): TGTGCCACCAGTGTCGGGGACTATGGCTACACCTTC.

This chain links TRBV5-4 with TRBJ1-2; D is undetermined. Trimming removed 4 bases from V and 6 bases from J, with 7 bases in between. The V gene's germline CDR1 is SGHNT and CDR2 YYREEE (reference sequence). The CDR3 covers 11 residues. The CDR3 protein is CASSVGDGYTF. Here the CDR3 DNA reads TGTGCCAGCAGCGTCGGAGATGGCTACACCTTC.

The chain recombines TRBV28 with TRBJ1-3; 8 bases fit TRBD1. The germline V gene encodes CDR1 MDHEN and CDR2 SYDVKM. This CDR3 has 15 amino acids. The trim removed 4 bases at V and 2 bases at J, leaving 4 bases unmatched. The CDR3 sequence: CASSSTGGTGNTIYF. The CDR3 nucleotides are TGTGCCAGCAGTTCCACAGGGGGTACTGGAAACACCATATATTTT.

The chain employs TRBV5-4 and TRBJ2-5, with a weak D call TRBD2 (6 bases). V was cut by 4 bases and J by 2 bases, with 12 bases left in between. CDR1 and CDR2 (germline): SGHNT, YYREEE (reference sequence). CDR3 length: 14 amino acids. The CDR3 bases are TGTGCCAGCAGCCAACCGGGACTGCAAGAGACCCAGTACTTC. Amino acid sequence: CASSQPGLQETQYF.

V and J are TRBV18 and TRBJ1-3; the D is unclear. The CDR3 length is 17 residues. Trimming removed 0 bases from V and 0 bases from J, with 12 bases in between. CDR1 and CDR2 from the germline V gene are KGHSH and LQKENI. CDR3 amino acids: CASSPPDSLFSGNTIYF. The CDR3, as DNA: TGTGCCAGCTCACCACCGGATAGCCTGTTCTCTGGAAACACCATATATTTT. Full variable domain (rest looked up from reference TRBV18 and TRBJ1-3): NAGVMQNPRHLVRRRGQEARLRCSPMKGHSHVYWYRQLPEEGLKFMVYLQKENIIDESGMPKERFSAEFPKEGPSILRIQQVVRGDSAAYFCASSPPDSLFSGNTIYFGEGSWLTVV.

This sequence joins TRBV15 and TRBJ2-3, with a weak D call TRBD1 (6 bases). The CDR3 has 15 residues. Per germline, CDR1 LNHNV and CDR2 YYDKDF (reference sequence). The V gene lost 0 bases and the J gene lost 2 bases, with 9 bases spanning the gap. CDR3 nucleotides: TGTGCCACCAGCAGAGATGGACAGAACACAGATACGCAGTATTTT. It yields the protein CATSRDGQNTDTQYF.

The chain employs TRBV4-1 and TRBJ2-7; no definite D call. The CDR3 consists of 14 residues. Looked up from germline, CDR1 is MGHRA and CDR2 is YSYEKL. Trimming took 1 base from V and 2 from J, leaving 9 bases between them. CDR3 DNA: TGCGCCAGCAGCCAAGTTGACTTAACCTACGAGCAGTACTTC. This encodes CASSQVDLTYEQYF.

The chain couples TRBV4-3 to TRBJ2-6, with D hard to call. Germline V gene data show CDR1 as LGHNA and CDR2 as YSLEER. Trimming took off 0 bases at V and 3 bases at J, with 12 bases between the two ends. CDR3 size: 17 residues. The CDR3 nucleotides read TGCGCCAGCAGCCAAGATGATCAGAGGAATGGGGCCAACGTCCTGACTTTC. Translation: CASSQDDQRNGANVLTF.

This rearrangement joins TRBV5-1 to TRBJ2-7; 9 bases fit TRBD1. The CDR3 has 14 amino acids. Germline CDR1 and CDR2: SGHRS and YFSETQ. Losses at the gene ends were 4 bases for V and 4 bases for J; bases not matched to a gene: 6. Written as DNA, the CDR3 is TGCGCCAGCAGCCGGATGGACAGGGGATACGAGCAGTACTTC. Translated: CASSRMDRGYEQYF.

V usage is TRBV7-6 and J usage is TRBJ2-1; 7 bases are a match to TRBD1. The trim removed 2 bases at V and 7 bases at J, leaving 8 bases unmatched. The germline V gene encodes CDR1 SGHVS and CDR2 FNYEAQ. The CDR3 runs 15 residues. For the CDR3, the DNA is TGTGCCAGCAGCTTAAGGGGGCAAGATAAGAATGAGCAGTTCTTC. This encodes CASSLRGQDKNEQFF.

Regarding this clone: One end of the junction does not line up with germline, which may come from a read error. The J gene is TRBJ1-1, the V gene TRBV11-2, with 10 bases identical to TRBD1. CDR3 length equals 15 residues. Germline V CDR1 and CDR2: SGHAT, FQNNGV. CDR3 nucleotide sequence: TGTGCCAGCAGCTTGGGACAGGGGAGGAACTCTGAAGCTTTCTTT. Amino acids: CASSLGQGRNSEAFF.

The chain employs TRBV28 and TRBJ1-4; 8 bases map to TRBD1. Germline loops: CDR1 MDHEN, CDR2 SYDVKM. The CDR3 consists of 14 residues. Trimming cost V 5 bases and J 7 bases; bases outside gene matches: 6. The CDR3 here is CASSLRGRIEKLFF. In DNA, the CDR3 is TGTGCCAGCAGTCTCAGGGGGCGAATTGAAAAACTGTTTTTT. The whole variable domain, filled in from reference TRBV28 and TRBJ1-4, reads DVKVTQSSRYLVKRTGEKVFLECVQDMDHENMFWYRQDPGLGLRLIYFSYDVKMKEKGDIPEGYSVSREKKERFSLILESASTNQTSMYLCASSLRGRIEKLFFGSGTQLSVL.

The genes are TRBV30 and TRBJ1-2; D unclear. CDR3 length: 13 amino acids. Germline CDR1 GTSNPN, CDR2 SVGIG (reference sequence). The germline V and J ends were trimmed by 1 base and 8 bases, with 14 bases remaining between them. CDR3 bases: TGTGCCTGGAGTGGAAGAAGTGGGCAAGGCTACACCTTC. It specifies CAWSGRSGQGYTF.